The 21 T cell receptor beta chains presented below share a single source sample, sequenced in a study of cytomegalovirus exposure and HLA in healthy donors. The PCR made use of 60 Vbeta and 13 Jbeta primers. Data came from immunoSEQ multiplex PCR; TCRdb stores just in-frame clones and leaves some out. The profile shows roughly 200,000 clones, 8.5% to 10% of them singletons. Sequencing was performed on PBMCs. The receptors come from a woman younger than 45 in good health and CMV-seropositive.

V is TRBV30 and J is TRBJ1-5; no clear D. V was shortened by 0 bases and J by 0 bases, with 6 bases between the two germline ends. CDR3 length equals 14 residues. Germline V CDR1 and CDR2: GTSNPN, SVGIG (reference sequence). The CDR3 DNA sequence: TGTGCCTGGAGTGTAGCTGGTAGCAATCAGCCCCAGCATTTT. Protein product: CAWSVAGSNQPQHF.

This clone has only a few counts. This chain links TRBV5-1 with TRBJ1-2, with no clear D. With 3 bases removed from V and 4 bases from J, the gap between germline ends came to 13 bases. CDR3 length: 14 amino acids. CDR1 and CDR2 (germline): SGHRS, YFSETQ. The CDR3 here is CASSSGRSLYGYTF. CDR3 in DNA: TGCGCCAGCAGCTCGGGAAGATCGCTCTATGGCTACACCTTC. Complete variable domain (other parts from reference TRBV5-1 and TRBJ1-2): KAGVTQTPRYLIKTRGQQVTLSCSPISGHRSVSWYQQTPGQGLQFLFEYFSETQRNKGNFPGRFSGRQFSNSRSEMNVSTLELGDSALYLCASSSGRSLYGYTFGSGTRLTVV.

J is TRBJ2-5 and V is TRBV5-6, with D tentatively TRBD2 (5 bases). This CDR3 has 14 residues. Germline-derived CDR1 and CDR2 are SGHDT and YYEEEE. V lost 4 bases, J lost 5 bases, and 15 bases lay in between. The CDR3 nucleotides are TGTGCCAGCAGCACCGTTCGAGGAGGCGAGACCCAGTACTTC. Residues: CASSTVRGGETQYF.

This clone occurred a few times. The chain has TRBV5-1 and TRBJ2-5; D perhaps matches TRBD1 (5 bases). There are 14 residues in the CDR3. CDR1 SGHRS and CDR2 YFSETQ come from the germline V gene. Trimming shortened V by 3 bases and J by 2 bases, and 11 bases separated the two germline ends. This chain's CDR3 is CASSSLDTQETQYF. The CDR3 region has the DNA TGCGCCAGCAGCTCCCTGGACACTCAAGAGACCCAGTACTTC.

This clone has more than one count but fewer than ten. The CDR3 region is CASKQVGYTEAFF. The DNA for the CDR3 is TGTGCCAGCAAACAGGTGGGGTACACTGAAGCTTTCTTT. The gene calls are TRBV25-1 and TRBJ1-1, with D possibly TRBD1 on 5 matching bases. Germline CDR1 reads MGHDK; CDR2 reads SYGVNS. The CDR3 is 13 residues long. With 7 bases removed from V and 3 bases from J, the gap between germline ends came to 12 bases.

The chain has TRBV10-1 and TRBJ2-7; 8 nucleotides match TRBD1. The assigned J gene may be wrong: the sequence end matches TRBJ2-5 better. CDR3 length equals 13 residues. CDR1 is WNHNN, CDR2 SYGVQD, per germline (reference sequence). Here the CDR3 reads CASSDLGTGTQYF. CDR3 DNA sequence: TGCGCCAGCAGTGATCTCGGGACAGGGACCCAGTACTTC.

The chain uses TRBV23-1 and TRBJ2-7; 8 nucleotides match TRBD1. TRBV23-1 is given ORF status, its function remaining uncertain. V lost 3 bases to trimming and J lost 3 bases; unmatched junction nucleotides: 10. This CDR3 contains 16 residues. CDR3 nucleotides: TGCGCCAGCAGTCACTTAAGACAGGGGATGGACTACGAGCAGTACTTC. Amino acid sequence: CASSHLRQGMDYEQYF.

On this clone: This may stem from a read error, because a much larger clone lies one nucleotide away. The chain couples TRBV9 to TRBJ2-3; the D is unclear. CDR3 length: 12 residues. Germline CDR1 is SGDLS and CDR2 is YYNGEE. V shed 4 bases and J shed 2 bases, with 5 bases lying between them. The CDR3 sequence is CASSSITDTQYF. The CDR3 coding sequence is TGTGCCAGCAGCTCAATCACAGATACGCAGTATTTT.

This clone was seen more than once but under ten times. V is TRBV30 and J is TRBJ2-3; no definite D call. Germline V lookup: CDR1 GTSNPN, CDR2 SVGIG (reference sequence). Trimming took 0 bases from V and 6 from J, leaving 4 bases between them. The CDR3 consists of 11 residues. CDR3 DNA: TGTGCCTGGAGTGTCGTCGATACGCAGTATTTT. Translated: CAWSVVDTQYF.

This clone has a handful of counts. This chain links TRBV6-5 with TRBJ1-5, with a weak D call TRBD1 (5 bases). CDR1 and CDR2 (germline): MNHEY, SVGAGI. V was trimmed by 2 bases and J by 2 bases, leaving 10 bases between them. The CDR3 has 15 residues. The CDR3 DNA sequence: TGTGCCAGCAGTTACGCGTGGGGGGGCAATCAGCCCCAGCATTTT. It is translated as CASSYAWGGNQPQHF.

The chain joins TRBV7-9 to TRBJ2-7; 7 bases fit TRBD1. Trimming took 3 bases from V and 6 from J; bases not matched to a gene: 11. CDR3 length equals 15 residues. Per germline, CDR1 SEHNR and CDR2 FQNEAQ (reference sequence). The CDR3 reads CASSFRDRGRAEQYF. CDR3 DNA: TGTGCCAGCAGCTTCCGGGACAGAGGAAGGGCCGAGCAGTACTTC.

The chain combines TRBV7-2 with TRBJ2-7; TRBD1 aligns across 8 bases. The CDR3 is 15 amino acids. J was trimmed by 4 bases and V by 4 bases; bases with no gene match: 9. Looked up from germline, CDR1 is SGHTA and CDR2 is FQGNSA. In DNA, the CDR3 is TGTGCCAGCAGCTCGACCGGGACAGGAAGATACGAGCAGTACTTC. This encodes CASSSTGTGRYEQYF.

The chain is built from TRBV7-9 and TRBJ2-4; 9 bases match TRBD2. The junction had 7 bases not matched to a gene; V was cut back by 6 bases and J by 7 bases. Germline CDR1 is SEHNR and CDR2 is FQNEAQ (reference sequence). The CDR3 runs 14 residues. For the CDR3, the DNA is TGTGCCAGCAGTTTCAGAAGCGGGAGGAACATTCAGTACTTC. Its translation: CASSFRSGRNIQYF.

This clone appeared a few times. The V gene is TRBV13, the J gene TRBJ1-4; TRBD1 matches 9 bases. Germline trimming cut 5 bases from V and 7 bases from J; bases unmatched to any gene: 5. Germline CDR1 PRHDT, CDR2 FYEKMQ (reference sequence). The length of the CDR3 is 14 residues. The CDR3 DNA is TGTGCCAGCAGCCTCCGGGACAGGGCTGAAAAACTGTTTTTT. Translating gives CASSLRDRAEKLFF.

The chain employs TRBV30 and TRBJ1-2; the match to TRBD1 covers 7 bases. From germline, CDR1 is GTSNPN and CDR2 SVGIG (reference sequence). V was clipped by 4 bases and J by 5 bases; unmatched bases: 4. CDR3 length: 12 amino acids. The CDR3 spells CAWNRGFYGYTF. CDR3 nucleotide sequence: TGTGCCTGGAACAGGGGTTTTTATGGCTACACCTTC.

The chain recombines TRBV21-1 with TRBJ2-2; TRBD2, the table's D call, lacks a check against the DNA. TRBV21-1 is listed as a pseudogene. The CDR3 runs to 17 residues. CDR3 amino acids: CASSNAGTSGGTGELFF. The CDR3 DNA is TGTGCCAGCAGCAATGCCGGGACTAGCGGGGGCACCGGGGAGCTGTTTTTT.

The rearrangement joins TRBV27 to TRBJ2-7, with D maybe TRBD1 (6 bases). V lost 4 bases to trimming and J lost 1 base, with 17 bases between them. The CDR3 has 16 residues. Looked up from germline, CDR1 is MNHEY and CDR2 is SMNVEV (reference sequence). The CDR3 reads CASSSHRDTISYEQYF. Here the CDR3 DNA reads TGTGCCAGCAGTTCACACAGGGACACGATATCCTACGAGCAGTACTTC.

J is TRBJ2-7 and V is TRBV28; TRBD1 matches at 8 bases. The CDR3 is 15 residues long. Per the germline V gene, CDR1 is MDHEN and CDR2 is SYDVKM. The J segment lost 4 bases and the V segment lost 3 bases, leaving 8 bases of the junction unmatched. CDR3 nucleotide sequence: TGTGCCAGCAGTTTCTCCGGGACAGGAAGGTACGAGCAGTACTTC. This translates into CASSFSGTGRYEQYF.

DNA of the CDR3: TGTGCCTGGAGTGTTAAGGACAGGACGATTATTAACTATGGCTACACCTTC. This encodes CAWSVKDRTIINYGYTF. This rearrangement joins TRBV30 to TRBJ1-2; TRBD1 matches 7 bases. CDR3 length: 17 amino acids. In germline, CDR1 is GTSNPN, CDR2 SVGIG (reference sequence). Trimming took 0 bases from V and 1 from J; bases not matched to a gene: 11.

This clone was observed a few times. The chain employs TRBV11-2 and TRBJ2-7; D is ambiguous. CDR3 length: 13 amino acids. The V end lost 0 bases, the J end lost 7 bases, and 10 bases lay between the germline ends. The germline V gene has CDR1 SGHAT and CDR2 FQNNGV. The CDR3 is CASSLDLRMEQYF. CDR3 nucleotides: TGTGCCAGCAGCTTAGACCTGCGGATGGAGCAGTACTTC.

This clone was counted a few times. The V gene is TRBV5-1, the J gene TRBJ2-2, with 11 positions matching TRBD1. Trimming cost V 0 bases and J 4 bases; bases outside gene matches: 5. CDR3 size: 17 residues. Germline CDR1 reads SGHRS; CDR2 reads YFSETQ. The CDR3 reads CASSLGGGTGGTGELFF. CDR3 in DNA: TGCGCCAGCAGCTTGGGCGGCGGGACAGGGGGCACCGGGGAGCTGTTTTTT.